The 27 T cell receptor beta chains in this list originate from one sample, sequenced in a study of CD8 T cells in Susac syndrome (dated by TCRdb to between 2017 and 2020). The library relied on the immunoSEQ multiplex PCR assay. RNA was extracted using the RNeasy kit, and about 0.5 to 1 microgram was reverse transcribed with random hexamers. TCRdb reprocessed the public reads (quality trimming at Q25 with fastp, clone calling with MiXCR) and kept in-frame beta chains. Rows matching on CDR3 protein sequence are summarized as one entry with the most common DNA and genes. Present in this sample are some 52,000 distinct CDR3 sequences, about 92% of which were seen just once. 0.4% to 0.55% of the sample is in the top ten clones. Sequencing was carried out using CD8+ T cells from PBMCs. These receptors all come from a human donor with multiple sclerosis.

This chain uses TRBV24-1 with TRBJ2-1; D gene uncertain. V gave up 0 bases and J gave up 8 bases, with 7 bases separating them. The CDR3 is 13 amino acids. Germline values: CDR1 KGHDR, CDR2 SFDVKD. The CDR3 nucleotides are TGTGCCACCAGTGATTTGCGCGGCGATGAGCAGTTCTTC. Its protein product is CATSDLRGDEQFF.

The chain recombines TRBV2 with TRBJ1-1, with D uncertain. From germline, CDR1 is SNHLY and CDR2 FYNNEI. The CDR3 is 14 residues long. Trimming cost V 4 bases and J 0 bases, with 9 bases left between them. The CDR3 sequence: CASSAGIMNTEAFF. The CDR3 coding sequence is TGTGCCAGCAGTGCGGGCATCATGAACACTGAAGCTTTCTTT.

V and J are TRBV4-1 and TRBJ2-5; 8 bases align to TRBD1. The CDR3 runs 16 residues. J gave up 3 bases and V 2 bases, and 8 bases lay outside the gene matches. Germline V CDR1 and CDR2: MGHRA, YSYEKL. CDR3 nucleotide sequence: TGCGCCAGCAGCCAATCCTCACAGGGGGAGAAAGAGACCCAGTACTTC. Encoded protein: CASSQSSQGEKETQYF.

The chain combines TRBV7-9 with TRBJ2-4, with D perhaps matching TRBD1 (6 bases). This CDR3 has 14 amino acids. Germline CDR1 SEHNR, CDR2 FQNEAQ (reference sequence). V gave up 5 bases and J gave up 8 bases, with 16 bases separating them. CDR3 in DNA: TGTGCCAGCAGCCCAAATACAGGGTTAGACATTCAGTACTTC. Its translation is CASSPNTGLDIQYF.

This chain joins TRBV5-4 and TRBJ1-1; 7 bases line up with TRBD1. Unmatched junction bases numbered 11, after V lost 8 bases and J lost 4 bases. The germline V gene has CDR1 SGHNT and CDR2 YYREEE (reference sequence). The CDR3 is made up of 14 amino acids. The CDR3 DNA is TGTGCCAGTTCAACAGGGGCGGGGAGCACTGAAGCTTTCTTT. It translates to CASSTGAGSTEAFF.

V usage is TRBV29-1 and J usage is TRBJ2-2; no clear D gene. The ends were cut back, 7 bases at V and 1 base at J, with 10 bases in the middle. This CDR3 has 13 amino acids. Germline V gene data show CDR1 as SQVTM and CDR2 as ANQGSEA. The CDR3 sequence is CSATAQNTGELFF. In nucleotides, the CDR3 is TGCAGCGCTACGGCACAGAACACCGGGGAGCTGTTTTTT.

The chain couples TRBV30 to TRBJ1-1; D ambiguous. This CDR3 spans 14 amino acids. Germline assignment: CDR1 GTSNPN and CDR2 SVGIG (reference sequence). V was shortened by 0 bases and J by 1 base, with 9 bases between the two germline ends. CDR3 DNA: TGTGCCTGGAGTGTAGGCATCGCGAACACTGAAGCTTTCTTT. This encodes CAWSVGIANTEAFF. Supplemented by reference TRBV30 and TRBJ1-1, the full variable domain reads SQTIHQWPATLVQPVGSPLSLECTVEGTSNPNLYWYRQAAGRGLQLLFYSVGIGQISSEVPQNLSASRPQDRQFILSSKKLLLSDSGFYLCAWSVGIANTEAFFGQGTRLTVV.

The rearrangement links TRBV6-2 or TRBV6-3 to TRBJ2-3, with D possibly called TRBD1 or TRBD2 (5 bases each). CDR1 and CDR2 (germline): MNHEY, SVGEGT. Trimming shortened V by 5 bases and J by 2 bases, and 11 bases separated the two germline ends. There are 14 residues in the CDR3. The CDR3 coding sequence is TGTGCCAGCAGTGCCCGAGGGGACACAGATACGCAGTATTTT. It encodes CASSARGDTDTQYF.

The chain has TRBV7-9 and TRBJ2-2; no clear D. CDR1 and CDR2 from the germline V gene are SEHNR and FQNEAQ (reference sequence). V was cut by 7 bases and J by 2 bases, with 8 bases left in between. The CDR3 extends over 13 amino acids. In DNA form, the CDR3 reads TGTGCCAGCATCCCACCTAACACCGGGGAGCTGTTTTTT. It is translated as CASIPPNTGELFF.

The chain employs TRBV28 and TRBJ1-2; D might be TRBD1 (5 bases). Germline CDR1 and CDR2: MDHEN and SYDVKM. The CDR3 sequence is 15 residues long. The germline V and J ends were trimmed by 3 bases and 0 bases, with 11 bases remaining between them. CDR3 sequence (DNA): TGTGCCAGCAGTTTGAGGGGCACGGCTAACTATGGCTACACCTTC. Amino acid sequence: CASSLRGTANYGYTF.

This clonotype is classed as medium-sized. This sequence joins TRBV29-1 and TRBJ2-2, with D perhaps TRBD1 (6 bases). Germline V gene sequence: CDR1 SQVTM, CDR2 ANQGSEA. CDR3 size: 14 residues. V lost 6 bases, J lost 3 bases, and 14 bases lay in between. CDR3 loop: CSVKGGRDTGELFF. In nucleotides, the CDR3 is TGCAGCGTCAAAGGGGGACGCGACACCGGGGAGCTGTTTTTT.

This sequence joins TRBV10-3 and TRBJ2-2, with 7 positions matching TRBD1. With V trimmed by 7 bases and J by 5 bases, 10 bases remained unmatched. From germline, CDR1 is ENHRY and CDR2 SYGVKD. The CDR3 extends over 15 amino acids. Written as DNA, the CDR3 is TGTGCCATCAAAACAACAGGGGTGGAAACCGGGGAGCTGTTTTTT. Protein sequence: CAIKTTGVETGELFF.

The chain links TRBV6-2 or TRBV6-3 to TRBJ1-2; 7 bases agree with TRBD1. The CDR3 loop spans 13 amino acids. J lost 3 bases, V lost 6 bases, and 4 bases had no gene match. Germline CDR1 is MNHEY and CDR2 is SVGEGT. CDR3: CASSAGTDYGYTF. CDR3 bases: TGTGCCAGCAGCGCTGGGACAGACTATGGCTACACCTTC.

The CDR3 region is CASSFRATVWHEQYF. The CDR3 DNA is TGTGCCAGCAGCTTCAGGGCCACCGTTTGGCACGAGCAGTACTTC. V usage is TRBV5-6 and J usage is TRBJ2-7, with D maybe TRBD1 (5 bases). The V end was cut by 2 bases, the J end by 5 bases, with 17 bases between. Germline CDR1 reads SGHDT; CDR2 reads YYEEEE. The CDR3 has 15 amino acids. The variable domain in full, with the rest retrieved from reference TRBV5-6 and TRBJ2-7, is DAGVTQSPTHLIKTRGQQVTLRCSPKSGHDTVSWYQQALGQGPQFIFQYYEEEERQRGNFPDRFSGHQFPNYSSELNVNALLLGDSALYLCASSFRATVWHEQYFGPGTRLTVT.

V and J are TRBV7-3 and TRBJ2-3; 9 positions agree with TRBD2. V trimming: 5 bases; J trimming: 6 bases; junction bases outside the gene matches: 6. This CDR3 contains 14 residues. The germline CDR1 and CDR2 sequences are SGHTA and FQGTGA. The CDR3 region is CASSIAGDRDTQYF. The CDR3 coding sequence is TGTGCCAGCAGCATAGCGGGGGATAGGGATACGCAGTATTTT.

The rearrangement joins TRBV27 to TRBJ1-6, with TRBD1 as a possible D gene (5 bases). The CDR3 runs 15 residues. Trimming left V 2 bases short and J 2 bases short, with 7 bases between. Germline-derived CDR1 and CDR2 are MNHEY and SMNVEV (reference sequence). The CDR3 nucleotides read TGTGCCAGCAGTTTAGTGGGGGCCTATAATTCACCCCTCCACTTT. Encoded protein: CASSLVGAYNSPLHF.

This chain uses TRBV29-1 with TRBJ2-1; 8 bases line up with TRBD1. Unmatched junction bases numbered 9, after V lost 4 bases and J lost 10 bases. CDR3 length equals 13 residues. The germline V gene encodes CDR1 SQVTM and CDR2 ANQGSEA. The CDR3 region is CSVVGTGGWEQFF. The CDR3, as DNA: TGCAGCGTTGTTGGGACAGGTGGGTGGGAGCAGTTCTTC.

The chain combines TRBV28 with TRBJ2-7, with TRBD1 matching over 9 bases. Unmatched junction bases numbered 4, after V lost 2 bases and J lost 5 bases. The CDR3 covers 14 residues. The germline V gene encodes CDR1 MDHEN and CDR2 SYDVKM. Here the CDR3 DNA reads TGTGCCAGCAGTTTAAGGGACAGGGACCACGAGCAGTACTTC. Translation: CASSLRDRDHEQYF. Full variable domain (remainder filled in from reference TRBV28 and TRBJ2-7): DVKVTQSSRYLVKRTGEKVFLECVQDMDHENMFWYRQDPGLGLRLIYFSYDVKMKEKGDIPEGYSVSREKKERFSLILESASTNQTSMYLCASSLRDRDHEQYFGPGTRLTVT.

This rearrangement joins TRBV3-1 to TRBJ2-6; D tentatively fits TRBD1 or TRBD2 (7 bases each). Trimming took off 1 base at V and 3 bases at J, with 16 bases between the two ends. Germline V gene lookup returns CDR1 LGHDT and CDR2 YNNKEL (reference sequence). The CDR3 loop spans 18 amino acids. The CDR3 region has the DNA TGTGCCAGCAGCCAAGCAGGGGGGGGTTCCTTTGGGGCCAACGTCCTGACTTTC. Translating gives CASSQAGGGSFGANVLTF. The full variable domain, with the rest looked up from reference TRBV3-1 and TRBJ2-6, is DTAVSQTPKYLVTQMGNDKSIKCEQNLGHDTMYWYKQDSKKFLKIMFSYNNKELIINETVPNRFSPKSPDKAHLNLHINSLELGDSAVYFCASSQAGGGSFGANVLTFGAGSRLTVL.

This clonotype came up once. The chain employs TRBV12-3 or TRBV12-4 and TRBJ1-1, with no clear D. Trimming left V 5 bases short and J 6 bases short, with 25 bases between. This CDR3 spans 17 amino acids. CDR3 in DNA: TGTGCCAGCAGTGCCGGGAATCGGGGAGATCGGGAACCTGAAGCTTTCTTT. It translates to CASSAGNRGDREPEAFF.

The chain is built from TRBV6-1 and TRBJ2-2; D gene ambiguous. V dropped 7 bases and J dropped 3 bases, with 9 bases sitting between them. Per germline, CDR1 MNHNS and CDR2 SASEGT. The CDR3 is made up of 13 amino acids. DNA of the CDR3: TGTGCCAGCAAGGCGGCAGACACCGGGGAGCTGTTTTTT. Translation gives CASKAADTGELFF.

The CDR3, as DNA: TGCGCCAGCAGCCAAGATAGGGAAGGGAGTGGAGGCTACACCTTC. Translation: CASSQDREGSGGYTF. The chain joins TRBV4-1 to TRBJ1-2; D unresolved. CDR3 length equals 15 residues. Germline V CDR1 and CDR2: MGHRA, YSYEKL. Trimming removed 0 bases at V and 8 bases at J, with 16 bases between.

The rearrangement uses TRBV29-1 and TRBJ1-1; no clear D. The CDR3 loop spans 12 amino acids. The germline V gene has CDR1 SQVTM and CDR2 ANQGSEA. Deletions cut 2 bases from V and 6 bases from J, with 10 bases between. The DNA of the CDR3 is TGCAGCGTTGAATTTGGGGAATCTGAAGCTTTCTTT. The encoded protein is CSVEFGESEAFF. Together with reference TRBV29-1 and TRBJ1-1, the CDR3 gives the full variable domain: SAVISQKPSRDICQRGTSLTIQCQVDSQVTMMFWYRQQPGQSLTLIATANQGSEATYESGFVIDKFPISRPNLTFSTLTVSNMSPEDSSIYLCSVEFGESEAFFGQGTRLTVV.

The J gene is TRBJ2-1, the V gene TRBV4-3, with D perhaps matching TRBD1 or TRBD2 (5 bases each). Germline CDR1 LGHNA, CDR2 YSLEER. Trimming took off 3 bases at V and 4 bases at J, with 19 bases between the two ends. This CDR3 has 17 residues. For the CDR3, the DNA is TGCGCCAGCAGCCAGAACGTCGGACCGGGACGGTACAATGAGCAGTTCTTC. Protein sequence: CASSQNVGPGRYNEQFF.

V is TRBV27 and J is TRBJ1-2; unclear D gene. This CDR3 region has 13 residues. Trimming removed 5 bases from V and 3 bases from J, with 10 bases in between. Germline-derived CDR1 and CDR2 are MNHEY and SMNVEV (reference sequence). In DNA, the CDR3 is TGTGCCAGCAGTCATGGTGGATACTATGGCTACACCTTC. It is translated as CASSHGGYYGYTF.

The table lists this clonotype with a count of one. The V call is TRBV27, the J call TRBJ1-5; D is unclear. The CDR3 loop spans 15 amino acids. Trimming left V 2 bases short and J 4 bases short, with 12 bases between. Per the germline V gene, CDR1 is MNHEY and CDR2 is SMNVEV (reference sequence). CDR3 sequence reads: CASSLISGRNQPQHF. The DNA of the CDR3 is TGTGCCAGCAGTTTAATATCGGGGAGGAATCAGCCCCAGCATTTT.

The V call is TRBV4-1, the J call TRBJ2-5; D might be TRBD1 or TRBD2, each matching 7 bases. CDR1 and CDR2 from the germline V gene are MGHRA and YSYEKL. V was cut by 1 base and J by 2 bases, with 17 bases left in between. CDR3 size: 17 residues. The CDR3: CASSQGGRDSLQETQYF. CDR3 bases: TGCGCCAGCAGCCAAGGGGGGAGGGACAGCCTACAAGAGACCCAGTACTTC.